A single sample gave rise to the 10 T cell receptor beta chains below, sequenced in a study of neurological immune-mediated disorders. Time point indicated: longitudinal time-point 1 (baseline). Via MiXCR, TCRdb re-called the 5' RACE reads, giving one row per CDR3 protein. The sample carries 60,000 to 90,000 distinct CDR3 sequences, roughly 10% recorded once. Sequencing input: PBMCs. The receptors shown here come from a man aged 25-45 years in good health.

This clonotype has at least ten counts. The chain has TRBV28 and TRBJ1-2; D ambiguous. The CDR3 is 15 amino acids. Trimming removed 2 bases at V and 8 bases at J, with 18 bases between. The germline CDR1 and CDR2 sequences are MDHEN and SYDVKM. CDR3 bases: TGTGCCAGCAGTTTAATTAAAGGCCTAACTAAGGGCTACACCTTC. This gives the protein CASSLIKGLTKGYTF.

This clonotype was detected many times. J is TRBJ2-1 and V is TRBV12-3 or TRBV12-4; possibly TRBD1 for D (6 bases). There are 16 residues in the CDR3. V was shortened by 4 bases and J by 6 bases, with 19 bases between the two germline ends. The DNA of the CDR3 is TGTGCCAGCAGTTCAACAAAGCACAGGGTCGGCAATGAGCAGTTCTTC. Its protein product is CASSSTKHRVGNEQFF.

J is TRBJ2-3 and V is TRBV7-8; D is possibly TRBD1 or TRBD2 (5 bases each). The CDR3 spans 15 residues. Germline assignment: CDR1 SGHVS and CDR2 FQNEAQ. Trimming cost V 3 bases and J 1 base, with 11 bases left between them. CDR3 in DNA: TGTGCCAGCAGCTTCTTCGGGGCTGGCACAGATACGCAGTATTTT. Encoded protein: CASSFFGAGTDTQYF.

CDR3 coding DNA: TGCAGCGTTGAGAGTTATGAGCAGTTCTTC. Protein: CSVESYEQFF. The chain couples TRBV29-1 to TRBJ2-1; D uncertain. The V end was cut by 3 bases, the J end by 8 bases, with 5 bases between. The CDR3 runs 10 residues. CDR1 is SQVTM, CDR2 ANQGSEA, per germline.

This clonotype was detected many times. The gene calls are TRBV5-1 and TRBJ2-1; D could derive from TRBD1 or TRBD2 (5 bases each). The ends were cut back, 4 bases at V and 0 bases at J, with 14 bases in the middle. This CDR3 is 16 amino acids long. Per the germline V gene, CDR1 is SGHRS and CDR2 is YFSETQ. This CDR3 reads CASSALGESSYNEQFF. The DNA for the CDR3 is TGCGCCAGCAGCGCCCTAGGGGAGAGCTCCTACAATGAGCAGTTCTTC. Variable domain in full (rest from reference TRBV5-1 and TRBJ2-1): KAGVTQTPRYLIKTRGQQVTLSCSPISGHRSVSWYQQTPGQGLQFLFEYFSETQRNKGNFPGRFSGRQFSNSRSEMNVSTLELGDSALYLCASSALGESSYNEQFFGPGTRLTVL.

This clonotype was observed many times. The chain uses TRBV5-1 and TRBJ2-3; no firm D call. CDR1 is SGHRS, CDR2 YFSETQ, per germline. There are 15 residues in the CDR3. V was trimmed by 0 bases and J by 2 bases, leaving 10 bases between them. CDR3 nucleotide sequence: TGCGCCAGCAGCTTGGATGGGAACCCCACAGATACGCAGTATTTT. This translates into CASSLDGNPTDTQYF.

This clonotype was counted at least ten times. The gene calls are TRBV9 and TRBJ1-5; D is undetermined. The CDR3 covers 14 residues. V lost 0 bases, J lost 8 bases, and 12 bases lay in between. Germline loops: CDR1 SGDLS, CDR2 YYNGEE. In DNA, the CDR3 is TGTGCCAGCAGCGTAGGGCCTCGGGTGGAGCCCCAGCATTTT. Encoded protein: CASSVGPRVEPQHF.

V usage is TRBV6-1 and J usage is TRBJ2-7, with D unclear. This CDR3 spans 13 amino acids. The V gene lost 2 bases and the J gene lost 4 bases, with 9 bases spanning the gap. The germline CDR1 and CDR2 sequences are MNHNS and SASEGT. The CDR3 reads CASSETQKYEQYF. Here the CDR3 DNA reads TGTGCCAGCAGTGAAACCCAAAAATACGAGCAGTACTTC.

The sample holds many counts of this clonotype. The chain couples TRBV5-1 to TRBJ2-1; D is possibly TRBD2 (7 bases). V lost 0 bases and J 2 bases, leaving 9 bases between the germline ends. This CDR3 has 15 residues. CDR1 and CDR2 (germline): SGHRS, YFSETQ. The CDR3: CASSLGGGPYNEQFF. The CDR3 bases are TGCGCCAGCAGCTTGGGGGGGGGGCCCTACAATGAGCAGTTCTTC.

The table lists this clonotype with many counts. V usage is TRBV29-1 and J usage is TRBJ2-2; 7 bases line up with TRBD1. The CDR3 sequence is 14 residues long. Germline V gene sequence: CDR1 SQVTM, CDR2 ANQGSEA. V dropped 7 bases and J dropped 0; count of bases not matched to a gene: 5. The CDR3 nucleotides are TGCAGCGCCGGACAGGACGCGAACACCGGGGAGCTGTTTTTT. As protein: CSAGQDANTGELFF.